The rows below give T cell receptor beta chains drawn from one sample of a study of OX40 agonist ivuxolimab in advanced cancers. This table comes from immunoSEQ multiplex PCR, and its TCRdb copy is limited to in-frame clones, with some not included. The data hold fewer than 25,000 clones, with 84% observed a single time. Sequencing was performed on CD4+ or CD8+ T cells sorted from blood, taken in a trial of the OX40 agonist ivuxolimab. The origin of the receptors is an adult with an advanced solid tumor such as melanoma, head and neck, liver or kidney cancer. Both conserved end residues are part of each CDR3. Fields, in order: D gene, clone size, V gene, J gene, CDR3 DNA, CDR3 protein. The D gene is left open where the match is weak. Size is omitted from some rows. Given values are once, few, many or a class for expanded clones.

>-|-|TRBV28|TRBJ1-1
TGTGCCAGCAGTTTTGGCAGGGGAGTCACTGAAGCTTTCTTT
CASSFGRGVTEAFF
>-|-|TRBV4-2|TRBJ2-1
TGTGCCAGCAGCCAAGATGTGGGGGAAGACGGCTACAATGAGCAGTTCTTC
CASSQDVGEDGYNEQFF
>TRBD2|-|TRBV7-8|TRBJ2-5
TGTGCCAGCAGCTTCAGAGCGGGGGGGAGGGAGACCCAGTACTTC
CASSFRAGGRETQYF
>TRBD1|-|TRBV28|TRBJ2-7
TGTGCCACGGGACTCAGGGGGCCCTACGAGCAGTACTTC
CATGLRGPYEQYF
>TRBD2|-|TRBV27|TRBJ2-7
TGTGCCAGCAGTTTCACCGCTAGCGGTGAGCAGTACTTC
CASSFTASGEQYF
>-|-|TRBV5-1|TRBJ2-2
TGCGCCAGCAGCTTAAATCTCGGGGAGCTGTTTTTT
CASSLNLGELFF
>-|-|TRBV6-6|TRBJ1-1
-
CASSSSGGTEAFF
>-|-|TRBV29-1|TRBJ2-2
TGCAGCGTTTTTTTGGCCCCGGGGACCGGGGAGCTGTTTTTT
CSVFLAPGTGELFF
>-|-|TRBV5-3|TRBJ1-5
TGTGCCAGAAGCTTCGCTCGCCAGAAGAGCAATCAGCCCCAGCATTTT
CARSFARQKSNQPQHF
>-|-|TRBV2|TRBJ2-5
TGTGCCAGCAGTCACCCGGCCTACCAAGAGACCCAGTACTTC
CASSHPAYQETQYF
>TRBD2|-|TRBV28|TRBJ2-7
TGTGCCAGCAATCATAACCCACGTCTAGCGGGGGGGCGGGGCTCCTACGAGCAGTACTTC
CASNHNPRLAGGRGSYEQYF
>-|-|TRBV19|TRBJ1-2
TGTGCCAGTAGTATAGAAGACTATGGCTACACCTTC
CASSIEDYGYTF
>-|-|TRBV11-2|TRBJ2-3
TGTGCCAGCAGCTTTGGCGGGGTTGGAGATACGCAGTATTTT
CASSFGGVGDTQYF
>-|few|TRBV11-2|TRBJ1-1
TGTGCCAGCAGCTTATCCGTAAGGGGCACTGAAGCTTTCTTT
CASSLSVRGTEAFF
>-|-|TRBV4-1|TRBJ2-5
TGCGCCAGCAGCCAAGAGGGGGACGGGGAGACCCAGTACTTC
CASSQEGDGETQYF
>TRBD2|-|TRBV7-2|TRBJ2-1
TGTGCCAGCAGCTTAGTGGCGTCCCTAGCGGAGTACAATGAGCAGTTCTTC
CASSLVASLAEYNEQFF
>TRBD1|-|TRBV28|TRBJ2-7
TGTGCCAGCCCCCCCCCGACAGGGGTTCTGATAGGGGGGTCAGACGAGCAGTACTTC
CASPPPTGVLIGGSDEQYF
>-|once|TRBV19|TRBJ2-1
TGTGCCACCGGGGCCGGTGCTTCCTACAATGAGCAGTTCTTC
CATGAGASYNEQFF
>-|-|TRBV16|TRBJ2-1
TGTGCCAGCAGCCAATCGGGAGACAATGAGCAGTTCTTC
CASSQSGDNEQFF
>-|few|TRBV9|TRBJ1-2
TGTGCCAGCAGCGTAGGGAAGGGCAGCGCTAACTATGGCTACACCTTC
CASSVGKGSANYGYTF
>-|-|TRBV7-9|TRBJ1-1
TGTGCCAGCAGGCCACCTCGGGAGGGGAACACTGAAGCTTTCTTT
CASRPPREGNTEAFF
>-|-|TRBV11-2|TRBJ2-3
TGTGCCAGCAGCTTACAGTCACTAGACCTCGCAGATACGCAGTATTTT
CASSLQSLDLADTQYF
>-|-|TRBV14|TRBJ1-2
TGTGCCAGCAGCCAAGGGGGATCTTGGGGCTACACCTTC
CASSQGGSWGYTF
>-|-|TRBV2|TRBJ1-1
TGTGCCAGCAGTGAAGCGGCGGGCGCGAGTACTGAAGCTTTCTTT
CASSEAAGASTEAFF
>TRBD2|-|TRBV6-5|TRBJ2-5
TGTGCCAGCAACCCCGGGACGGGGGGGACCCAGTACTTC
CASNPGTGGTQYF
>-|-|TRBV30|TRBJ1-1
TGTGCCTGGAGTGTAGGGACGAGGACTGAAGCTTTCTTT
CAWSVGTRTEAFF
>-|-|TRBV9|TRBJ1-5
TGTGCCAGCAGCGTAGGCGGGAGCAATCAGCCCCAGCATTTT
CASSVGGSNQPQHF
>-|-|TRBV4-1|TRBJ2-7
TGCGCCAGCAGCCCCACCCCAAACTACGAGCAGTACTTC
CASSPTPNYEQYF
>-|medium-sized|TRBV7-8|TRBJ1-2
TGTGCCAGCAGCTCAGCTAATGACAGATATGGCTACACCTTC
CASSSANDRYGYTF
>TRBD2|-|TRBV28|TRBJ2-1
TGTGCCAGCAGCATGGGACTAAACAATGAGCAGTTCTTC
CASSMGLNNEQFF
>-|-|TRBV9|TRBJ2-3
TGTGCCAGCAGCCCTAGTCTCGGGGCGGCAGATACGCAGTATTTT
CASSPSLGAADTQYF
>-|-|TRBV2|TRBJ1-5
TGTGCCAGCAGTGAAGAAGGGAGGTATAGCAATCAGCCCCAGCATTTT
CASSEEGRYSNQPQHF
>-|-|TRBV15|TRBJ2-3
TGTGCCACCAGCATAGGAGGTTTTCCCGGGCAGTATTTT
CATSIGGFPGQYF
>-|few|TRBV9|TRBJ2-2
TGTGCCAGCAGCGTAGCGGGCCGGGCGAACACCGGGGAGCTGTTTTTT
CASSVAGRANTGELFF
>-|-|TRBV5-1|TRBJ1-1
TGCGCCAGCAGCTTGGAAGGACAGTGGAACCAGATGGGTTTCTTT
CASSLEGQWNQMGFF
>TRBD1|-|TRBV7-9|TRBJ1-2
TGTGCCAGCAGGCCCCCACAGGGGCCTAACTATGGCTACACCTTC
CASRPPQGPNYGYTF
>TRBD2|once|TRBV28|TRBJ2-3
TGTGCCAGCAGTTTCCCGGCTAGCGGGGGCACATATACGCAGTATTTT
CASSFPASGGTYTQYF
>-|-|TRBV11-2|TRBJ2-2
TGTGCCAGCAGCTTAGGAGGGTCCGGGGAGCTGTTTTTT
CASSLGGSGELFF
>-|-|TRBV4-3|TRBJ2-5
TGCGCCAGCAGCCAAGAGGGGACACATTCTCAAGAGACCCAGTACTTC
CASSQEGTHSQETQYF
>-|-|TRBV2|TRBJ2-2
TGTGCCAGCAGTGAATGGGGGACCCACCGGGGCGGGGAGCTGTTTTTT
CASSEWGTHRGGELFF
>-|-|TRBV19|TRBJ2-1
TGTGCCAGTAGTATTAGTTCCTACAATGAGCAGTTCTTC
CASSISSYNEQFF
>TRBD2|-|TRBV9|TRBJ2-7
TGTGCCAGCAGCCCCCTCCCCAGCGGGGCCTGGGAGCAGTACTTC
CASSPLPSGAWEQYF
>-|-|TRBV4-3|TRBJ2-1
TGCGCCAGCAGCCGGGGGGACAATGAGCAGTTCTTC
CASSRGDNEQFF
>TRBD2|-|TRBV4-1|TRBJ2-7
TGCGCCAGCAGCCAGGAGGGGAGAGCGGGAGCGGACGAGCAGTACTTC
CASSQEGRAGADEQYF
>TRBD1|-|TRBV9|TRBJ1-1
TGTGCCAGCAGCGTAGGCAGGGGGGGCAAAGGGGCTTTCTTT
CASSVGRGGKGAFF
>TRBD1|few|TRBV7-9|TRBJ1-4
TGTGCCAGCAGCTTGGAGTTACAGGGGGCCTGGACTAATGAAAAACTGTTTTTT
CASSLELQGAWTNEKLFF
>TRBD1|-|TRBV2|TRBJ2-3
TGTGCCAGCAGTGAAAACGGACAGGGCAAAGATACGCAGTATTTT
CASSENGQGKDTQYF
>-|-|TRBV2|TRBJ2-7
TGTGCCAGCGGGGGGAACTCCTACGAGCAGTACTTC
CASGGNSYEQYF
>TRBD2|-|TRBV7-9|TRBJ2-5
TGTGCCAGCAGCGAAACCAGGACTAGCCCAAAGACCCAGTACTTC
CASSETRTSPKTQYF
>-|-|TRBV7-2|TRBJ2-3
TGTGCCAGCAGCCCCGGGATCGGTATCGATCAGTATTTT
CASSPGIGIDQYF
>-|-|TRBV5-4|TRBJ1-2
TGTGCCAGCAGCCCTGCGGCTAACTATGGCTACACCTTC
CASSPAANYGYTF
>-|-|TRBV7-6|TRBJ2-7
TGTGCCAGCAGCTTAGGCGGGCAGGGATACTACGAGCAGTACTTC
CASSLGGQGYYEQYF